This T cell receptor beta chain was recovered during a study of chemoradiotherapy in HPV16-positive cancers. Whole-study findings and limits: During treatment, candidate HPV-specific clones and E7-related motifs expanded in tumor. Functional assays defining HPV-specific T cells used only a couple of HPV16-positive patients.

Repertoires were sampled repeatedly during chemoradiotherapy. Assay used: immunoSEQ multiplex PCR; TCRdb lists only in-frame clones, some missing. The table lists thousands of clones, around two thirds of them singletons. The CDR3 sequence is 11 residues long. Trimming took off 8 bases at V and 5 bases at J, with 10 bases between the two ends. Germline lookup yields CDR1 WSHSY and CDR2 SAAADI. In the case of this clone: Antigen specificity is unknown.

Here the sequenced sample was tumor tissue, taken from a patient who underwent chemoradiotherapy. This TCR was sampled from a human donor with HPV-associated anogenital cancer. This chain links TRBV10-2 with TRBJ2-7; unclear D gene. The CDR3 nucleotides read TGCGCCAGCGGACCATCCGACGAGCAGTACTTC. Translation: CASGPSDEQYF.